This T cell receptor beta chain derives from a study of molecular identifiers for immune sequencing clone quantification. Background on the study: Replicate experiments divided RNA from around 20,000 or 100,000 naive CD8 cells into five parts and sequenced four. Study findings and constraints: The share of molecules held by clones above 20 RNA copies was over 98% in effector cells and under 1% in naive cells.

The table lists this clonotype with many counts. The antigen remains undetermined. V dropped 2 bases and J dropped 2 bases, with 10 bases sitting between them. This CDR3 has 14 amino acids. MiXCR, applied by TCRdb to the PCR reads, yields one record per CDR3 protein. The data contain tens of thousands of distinct CDR3 sequences, roughly 18% of them seen just once; the ten biggest clones take up around 7%. The chain couples TRBV12-3 or TRBV12-4 to TRBJ2-7; D possibly corresponds to TRBD1 (5 bases). The sequence derives from a human donor in good health. Some libraries in this study had Jurkat cell RNA spiked in. Sequenced sample: naive CD8+ T cells from blood, with Jurkat cell RNA spiked in. Stated subset: FACS-sorted CD8+CD4-CCR7+CD45RA+ naive T cells. In nucleotides, the CDR3 is TGTGCCAGCAGTTTAACAGGTTTAGCCTACGAGCAGTACTTC. This translates into CASSLTGLAYEQYF.